The 27 T cell receptor beta chains below come from one sample, sequenced in a study of T-cell reconstitution after alpha-beta-depleted transplantation in children. Molecular barcoding with unique molecular identifiers was used for the TCRbeta library. TCRdb used MiXCR to reprocess the PCR reads, holding one entry per CDR3 protein. The table includes around 230,000 distinct CDR3 sequences, 17% detected once. This material consisted of PBMCs, mostly from graft donor cells, taken 360 days after TCRalphabeta/CD19-depleted stem cell transplant. The receptors were gathered from a male patient under 10 years old who had a stem cell transplant for acute lymphoblastic leukemia, so the T cells may come from the graft donor.

This clonotype was detected many times. This chain connects TRBV4-3 to TRBJ2-7, with unresolved D. Germline V gene lookup returns CDR1 LGHNA and CDR2 YSLEER. Between the trimmed V and J ends, which lost 4 bases and 0 bases, there was a span of 7 bases. This CDR3 has 13 amino acids. CDR3 sequence reads: CASSPGDSYEQYF. CDR3 coding DNA: TGCGCCAGCAGCCCTGGGGACTCCTACGAGCAGTACTTC.

The sample holds many counts of this clonotype. The chain couples TRBV11-2 to TRBJ1-1; no reliable D call. Germline V gives CDR1 SGHAT, CDR2 FQNNGV. V was pared by 5 bases and J by 0 bases, with 10 bases between. The CDR3 sequence is 14 residues long. This CDR3 reads CASSIRPMNTEAFF. The CDR3 nucleotides read TGTGCCAGCAGCATAAGACCCATGAACACTGAAGCTTTCTTT.

The chain carries TRBV5-1 and TRBJ1-3; D perhaps matches TRBD1 (5 bases). Germline V gives CDR1 SGHRS, CDR2 YFSETQ. The CDR3 is made up of 16 amino acids. The V end was cut by 1 base, the J end by 0 bases, with 11 bases between. CDR3 sequence (DNA): TGCGCCAGCAGCTTGCGAGACAGTAGCTCTGGAAACACCATATATTTT. Translated: CASSLRDSSSGNTIYF.

Comments on this clonotype: In this CDR3 the conserved last residue, phenylalanine or tryptophan, is missing, so a read error is likely. The chain uses TRBV12-3 or TRBV12-4 and TRBJ2-1; D may be TRBD2 (5 bases). This CDR3 region has 15 residues. The ends were cut back, 4 bases at V and 2 bases at J, with 12 bases in the middle. CDR3 region: CASSSARAAYNEQFY. The CDR3 nucleotides read TGTGCCAGCAGTTCGGCCCGAGCGGCCTACAATGAGCAGTTCTAC.

This clonotype was seen repeatedly, ten times or more. The chain recombines TRBV7-9 with TRBJ2-2; 8 bases are a match to TRBD2. CDR3 size: 15 residues. CDR1 and CDR2 (germline): SEHNR, FQNEAQ (reference sequence). Trimming took 4 bases from V and 7 from J; bases not matched to a gene: 8. The CDR3: CASSSTVAGNGELFF. For the CDR3, the DNA is TGTGCCAGCAGCTCGACTGTAGCGGGGAACGGGGAGCTGTTTTTT.

V usage is TRBV28 and J usage is TRBJ2-3; TRBD1 aligns across 7 bases. Germline V gene sequence: CDR1 MDHEN, CDR2 SYDVKM. The CDR3 sequence is 13 residues long. J lost 5 bases, V lost 4 bases, and 3 bases had no gene match. The CDR3 sequence: CASSSGQQDTQYF. In nucleotides, the CDR3 is TGTGCCAGCAGTTCGGGACAGCAAGATACGCAGTATTTT.

This chain connects TRBV7-8 to TRBJ1-5, with D possibly matching TRBD1 (5 bases). CDR3 length: 17 residues. Between the trimmed V and J ends, which lost 0 bases and 0 bases, there was a span of 12 bases. Germline CDR1 and CDR2: SGHVS and FQNEAQ. Here the CDR3 DNA reads TGTGCCAGCAGCTTAGCGTACCGGGACCTTAGCAATCAGCCCCAGCATTTT. Translating it yields CASSLAYRDLSNQPQHF.

The chain carries TRBV5-6 and TRBJ2-7; D perhaps matches TRBD1 (5 bases). The germline V gene has CDR1 SGHDT and CDR2 YYEEEE. Trimming cost V 8 bases and J 3 bases, with 18 bases left between them. This CDR3 is built from 14 residues. CDR3: CASSLYQGVYEQYF. The CDR3 coding sequence is TGTGCCAGTAGCCTGTATCAGGGCGTCTACGAGCAGTACTTC.

The chain couples TRBV7-2 to TRBJ2-7, with TRBD2 matching 11 bases. Trimming cost V 5 bases and J 7 bases; bases outside gene matches: 16. This CDR3 contains 17 residues. Germline loops: CDR1 SGHTA, CDR2 FQGNSA. CDR3 residues: CASSNNPSGRPLGEQYF. The DNA of the CDR3 is TGTGCCAGCAGCAATAACCCTAGCGGGAGGCCCTTAGGGGAGCAGTACTTC. Supplemented by reference TRBV7-2 and TRBJ2-7, the full variable domain reads GAGVSQSPSNKVTEKGKDVELRCDPISGHTALYWYRQSLGQGLEFLIYFQGNSAPDKSGLPSDRFSAERTGGSVSTLTIQRTQQEDSAVYLCASSNNPSGRPLGEQYFGPGTRLTVT.

At least ten counts were recorded for this clonotype. The chain links TRBV2 to TRBJ1-4; 7 bases are shared with TRBD1. The germline CDR1 and CDR2 sequences are SNHLY and FYNNEI. The J segment lost 8 bases and the V segment lost 4 bases, leaving 7 bases of the junction unmatched. This CDR3 has 14 amino acids. The DNA of the CDR3 is TGTGCCAGCAGTGGGTCGACAGGGTGGGAAAAACTGTTTTTT. This sequence encodes CASSGSTGWEKLFF.

Here the CDR3 DNA reads TGCAGCGTTGAAGGTCCGGGACAGGGCGCGTACGAGCAGTACTTC. It yields the protein CSVEGPGQGAYEQYF. J is TRBJ2-7 and V is TRBV29-1, with TRBD1 matching over 9 bases. Losses at the gene ends were 1 base for V and 4 bases for J; bases not matched to a gene: 8. The CDR3 extends over 15 amino acids. CDR1 SQVTM and CDR2 ANQGSEA come from the germline V gene.

The V gene is TRBV7-8, the J gene TRBJ2-5; D may be TRBD1 (6 bases). The V end was cut by 7 bases, the J end by 5 bases, with 14 bases between. The CDR3 is 13 residues long. The V gene's germline CDR1 is SGHVS and CDR2 FQNEAQ. In nucleotides, the CDR3 is TGTGCCAGCACAAGGGGGTCGGGCGAGACCCAGTACTTC. This gives the protein CASTRGSGETQYF.

The rearrangement uses TRBV6-2 or TRBV6-3 and TRBJ2-3, with 8 bases lining up with TRBD1. Looked up from germline, CDR1 is MNHEY and CDR2 is SVGEGT. This CDR3 has 16 amino acids. V was pared by 6 bases and J by 1 base, with 9 bases of the junction left unmatched. CDR3 bases: TGTGCCAGCAGGCGACCACCGGGACAGGGCACAGATACGCAGTATTTT. Its translation is CASRRPPGQGTDTQYF.

This clonotype was recorded at least ten times. The CDR3 region has the DNA TGTGCCAGCAGCTTAGGGCAGCCCGTGAATGAGCAGTTCTTC. Its translation: CASSLGQPVNEQFF. This chain links TRBV7-8 with TRBJ2-1; D unclear. The CDR3 is 14 residues long. Germline V gives CDR1 SGHVS, CDR2 FQNEAQ. V was clipped by 1 base and J by 7 bases, with 11 bases between them.

There are a few counts of this clonotype. The chain combines TRBV30 with TRBJ2-5; tentative D call: TRBD2 (6 bases). The CDR3 sequence is 14 residues long. Germline V gene data show CDR1 as GTSNPN and CDR2 as SVGIG (reference sequence). V lost 5 bases and J lost 4, with 17 bases in between. The CDR3 region is CAWGSVGGSETQYF. CDR3 coding DNA: TGTGCCTGGGGGTCCGTCGGGGGTTCAGAGACCCAGTACTTC.

The J gene is TRBJ2-1, the V gene TRBV12-3 or TRBV12-4; maybe TRBD2 (6 bases). Trimming cost V 1 base and J 7 bases, with 11 bases left between them. The CDR3 loop spans 14 amino acids. CDR3 loop: CASSLGETRNEQFF. The CDR3 region has the DNA TGTGCCAGCAGTTTAGGGGAGACTAGAAATGAGCAGTTCTTC.

This clonotype showed up just a few times. The chain combines TRBV10-3 with TRBJ1-1; D is undetermined. There are 11 residues in the CDR3. Trimming took off 8 bases at V and 8 bases at J, with 12 bases between the two ends. Germline CDR1 ENHRY, CDR2 SYGVKD. The CDR3, as DNA: TGTGCCATCTTAGCTGGGGTCGAAGCTTTCTTT. Translating gives CAILAGVEAFF.

The V call is TRBV19, the J call TRBJ1-1; unclear D gene. Trimming left V 3 bases short and J 1 base short, with 12 bases between. Per the germline V gene, CDR1 is LNHDA and CDR2 is SQIVND (reference sequence). This CDR3 region has 15 residues. CDR3 DNA: TGTGCCAGTAGTATCGGCGATGGAGCGAACACTGAAGCTTTCTTT. This encodes CASSIGDGANTEAFF.

The chain links TRBV5-1 to TRBJ1-3, with D perhaps TRBD1 (5 bases). This CDR3 comprises 16 residues. Germline lookup yields CDR1 SGHRS and CDR2 YFSETQ. With 5 bases removed from V and 0 bases from J, the gap between germline ends came to 15 bases. The CDR3: CASSYQGPSSGNTIYF. In DNA form, the CDR3 reads TGCGCCAGCAGTTACCAGGGACCGAGCTCTGGAAACACCATATATTTT.

This clonotype has a count of ten or more. The V gene is TRBV12-3 or TRBV12-4, the J gene TRBJ2-5, with TRBD2 matching 11 bases. The junction had 4 bases not matched to a gene; V was cut back by 6 bases and J by 4 bases. This CDR3 has 14 amino acids. CDR3 amino acids: CASRPGLAGETQYF. CDR3 DNA: TGTGCCAGCAGACCCGGACTAGCGGGAGAGACCCAGTACTTC.

V gene TRBV5-1 combines with J gene TRBJ2-6; D gene uncertain. This CDR3 comprises 14 residues. From germline, CDR1 is SGHRS and CDR2 YFSETQ. Trimming stripped 0 bases from V and 4 bases from J, with 5 bases between. The CDR3 coding sequence is TGCGCCAGCAGCTTGGAGGGAGGGGCCAACGTCCTGACTTTC. Translation gives CASSLEGGANVLTF.

This clonotype was seen more than once but under ten times. This chain connects TRBV20-1 to TRBJ2-7; no clear D gene. Germline V lookup: CDR1 DFQATT, CDR2 SNEGSKA (reference sequence). V shed 3 bases and J shed 2 bases, with 11 bases lying between them. The CDR3 sequence is 13 residues long. CDR3 coding DNA: TGCAGTGCTAGTGCGGCGGTGCCCTACGAGCAGTACTTC. This codes for CSASAAVPYEQYF.

This clonotype was seen ten or more times. CDR3 coding DNA: TGTGCCAGCAGCGGACAGTACGAGCAGTACTTC. Its translation is CASSGQYEQYF. V usage is TRBV7-9 and J usage is TRBJ2-7; TRBD1 is a possible D gene (6 bases). The V and J ends lost 5 bases and 4 bases respectively, with 6 bases between them. CDR1 and CDR2 (germline): SEHNR, FQNEAQ (reference sequence). The CDR3 totals 11 residues.

The genes are TRBV29-1 and TRBJ1-2; 8 nucleotides line up with TRBD1. The germline CDR1 and CDR2 sequences are SQVTM and ANQGSEA. The CDR3 contains 14 residues. V shed 7 bases, J shed 7 bases, and the junction held 14 bases outside the gene matches. The CDR3 region has the DNA TGCAGCGGTCGTTACAGGGGGAACCACGGTGGCTACACCTTC. It codes for CSGRYRGNHGGYTF.

The V gene is TRBV10-3, the J gene TRBJ2-1, with 10 bases identical to TRBD1. From germline, CDR1 is ENHRY and CDR2 SYGVKD. This CDR3 is 14 amino acids long. Trimming removed 11 bases from V and 4 bases from J; junction bases left unmatched: 8. The CDR3 protein is CAVSGTGDYNEQFF. In DNA form, the CDR3 reads TGTGCCGTCTCCGGGACAGGGGATTACAATGAGCAGTTCTTC.

This clonotype occurred a few times. The chain joins TRBV11-2 to TRBJ2-2; TRBD1 is a possible D gene (5 bases). V lost 6 bases, J lost 2 bases, and 13 bases lay in between. Germline values: CDR1 SGHAT, CDR2 FQNNGV. The CDR3 consists of 15 residues. The CDR3 DNA reads as TGTGCCAGCAGTCTAGGGGCCTTCAACACCGGGGAGCTGTTTTTT. Its protein product is CASSLGAFNTGELFF.

This clonotype was recorded many times. The rearrangement uses TRBV4-2 and TRBJ2-7; 8 bases map to TRBD2. The CDR3 loop spans 16 amino acids. V shed 0 bases and J 4 bases; nucleotides not matched to a gene: 8. CDR1 and CDR2 from the germline V gene are LGHNA and YNFKEQ. This CDR3 reads CASSQDMTGGKYEQYF. CDR3 DNA: TGTGCCAGCAGCCAAGATATGACGGGGGGGAAATACGAGCAGTACTTC.